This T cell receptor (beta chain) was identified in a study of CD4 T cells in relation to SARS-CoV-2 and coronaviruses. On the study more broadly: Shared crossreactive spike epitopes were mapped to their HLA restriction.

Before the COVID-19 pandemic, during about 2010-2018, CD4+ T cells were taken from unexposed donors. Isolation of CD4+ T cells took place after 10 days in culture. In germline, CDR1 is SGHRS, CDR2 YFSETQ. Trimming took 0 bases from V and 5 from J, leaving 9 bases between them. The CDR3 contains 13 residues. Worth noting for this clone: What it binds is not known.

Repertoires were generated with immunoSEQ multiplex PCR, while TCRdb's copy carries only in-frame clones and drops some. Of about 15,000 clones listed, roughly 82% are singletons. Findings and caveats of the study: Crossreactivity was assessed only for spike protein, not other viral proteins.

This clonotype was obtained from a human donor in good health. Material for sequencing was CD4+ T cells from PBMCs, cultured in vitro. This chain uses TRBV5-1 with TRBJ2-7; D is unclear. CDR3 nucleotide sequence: TGCGCCAGCAGCTTGGAGGTGGTTGACGAGCAGTACTTC. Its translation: CASSLEVVDEQYF.